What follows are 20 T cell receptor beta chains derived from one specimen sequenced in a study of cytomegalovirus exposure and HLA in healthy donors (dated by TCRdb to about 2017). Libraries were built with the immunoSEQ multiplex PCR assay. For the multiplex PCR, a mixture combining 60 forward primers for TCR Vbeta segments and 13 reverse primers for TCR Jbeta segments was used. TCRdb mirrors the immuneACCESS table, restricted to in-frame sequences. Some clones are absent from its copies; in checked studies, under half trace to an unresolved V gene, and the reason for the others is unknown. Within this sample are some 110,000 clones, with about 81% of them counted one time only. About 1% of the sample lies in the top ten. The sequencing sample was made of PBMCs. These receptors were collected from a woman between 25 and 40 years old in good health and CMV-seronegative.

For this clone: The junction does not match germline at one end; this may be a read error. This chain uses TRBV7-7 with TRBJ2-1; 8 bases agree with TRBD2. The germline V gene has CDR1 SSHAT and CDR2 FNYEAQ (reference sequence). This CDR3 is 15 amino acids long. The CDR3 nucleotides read TGTGCTAGCAGCTTATGGGCGGGGGGCTACAATGAGCAGTTCTTC. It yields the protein CASSLWAGGYNEQFF.

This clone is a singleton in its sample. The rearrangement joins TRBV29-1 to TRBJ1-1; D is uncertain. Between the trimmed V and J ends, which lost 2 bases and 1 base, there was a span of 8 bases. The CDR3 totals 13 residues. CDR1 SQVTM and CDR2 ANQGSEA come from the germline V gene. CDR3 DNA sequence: TGCAGCGTTGAATCAGCGGCGAACACTGAAGCTTTCTTT. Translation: CSVESAANTEAFF.

The CDR3 sequence: CASSPSGDFNEQFF. The CDR3 nucleotides are TGTGCCAGCAGCCCCTCCGGGGATTTCAATGAGCAGTTCTTC. The rearrangement links TRBV6-6 to TRBJ2-1; maybe TRBD2 (5 bases). The CDR3 has 14 amino acids. Germline-derived CDR1 and CDR2 are MNHNY and SVGAGI (reference sequence). Trimming took off 6 bases at V and 6 bases at J, with 15 bases between the two ends.

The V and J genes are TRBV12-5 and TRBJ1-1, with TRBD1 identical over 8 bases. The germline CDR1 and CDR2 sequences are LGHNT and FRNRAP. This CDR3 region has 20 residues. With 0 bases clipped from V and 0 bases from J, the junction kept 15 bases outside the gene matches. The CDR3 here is CASGLVILRDRTFVNTEAFF. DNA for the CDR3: TGTGCTAGTGGTTTGGTAATTCTCCGGGACAGGACATTCGTGAACACTGAAGCTTTCTTT. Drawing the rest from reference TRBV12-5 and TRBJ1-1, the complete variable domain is DARVTQTPRHKVTEMGQEVTMRCQPILGHNTVFWYRQTMMQGLELLAYFRNRAPLDDSGMPKDRFSAEMPDATLATLKIQPSEPRDSAVYFCASGLVILRDRTFVNTEAFFGQGTRLTVV.

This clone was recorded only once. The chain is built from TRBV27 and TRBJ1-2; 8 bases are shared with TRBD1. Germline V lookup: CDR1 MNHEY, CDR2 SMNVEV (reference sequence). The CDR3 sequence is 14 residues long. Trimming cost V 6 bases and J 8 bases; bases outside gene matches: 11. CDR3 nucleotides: TGTGCCAGCAGGTTAGGACAGGGTCAAGGAGGCTACACCTTC. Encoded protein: CASRLGQGQGGYTF.

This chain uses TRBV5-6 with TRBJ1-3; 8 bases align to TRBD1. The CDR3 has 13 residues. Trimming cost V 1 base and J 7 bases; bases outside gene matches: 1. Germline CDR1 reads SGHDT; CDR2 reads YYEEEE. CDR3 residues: CASSLYRGNTIYF. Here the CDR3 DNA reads TGTGCCAGCAGCTTGTACAGGGGGAACACCATATATTTT.

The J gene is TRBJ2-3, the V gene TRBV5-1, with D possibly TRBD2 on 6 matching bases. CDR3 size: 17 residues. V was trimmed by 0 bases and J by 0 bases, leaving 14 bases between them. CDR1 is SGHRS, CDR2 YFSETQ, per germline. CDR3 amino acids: CASSLAVGGISTDTQYF. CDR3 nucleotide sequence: TGCGCCAGCAGCTTGGCGGTTGGGGGGATTAGCACAGATACGCAGTATTTT. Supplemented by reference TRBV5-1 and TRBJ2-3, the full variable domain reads KAGVTQTPRYLIKTRGQQVTLSCSPISGHRSVSWYQQTPGQGLQFLFEYFSETQRNKGNFPGRFSGRQFSNSRSEMNVSTLELGDSALYLCASSLAVGGISTDTQYFGPGTRLTVL.

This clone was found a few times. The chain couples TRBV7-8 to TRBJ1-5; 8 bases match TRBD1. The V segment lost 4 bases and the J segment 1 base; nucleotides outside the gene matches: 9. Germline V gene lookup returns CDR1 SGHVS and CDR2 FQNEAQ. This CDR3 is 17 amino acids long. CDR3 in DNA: TGTGCCAGCAGCTCAAAAACACAGGGGGTGAGCAATCAGCCCCAGCATTTT. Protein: CASSSKTQGVSNQPQHF.

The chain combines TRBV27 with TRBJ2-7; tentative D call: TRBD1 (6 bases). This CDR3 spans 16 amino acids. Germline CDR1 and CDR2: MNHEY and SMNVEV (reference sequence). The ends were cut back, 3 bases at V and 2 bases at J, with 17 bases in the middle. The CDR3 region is CASSFSTDRLAYEQYF. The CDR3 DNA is TGTGCCAGCAGTTTCTCGACGGACAGACTTGCCTACGAGCAGTACTTC.

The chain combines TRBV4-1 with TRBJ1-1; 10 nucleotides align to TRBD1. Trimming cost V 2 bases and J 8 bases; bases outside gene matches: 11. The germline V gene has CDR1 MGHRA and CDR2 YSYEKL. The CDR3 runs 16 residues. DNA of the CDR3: TGCGCCAGCAGCCAAACTGCGACAGGGGGCCTTTCCGAAGCTTTCTTT. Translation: CASSQTATGGLSEAFF.

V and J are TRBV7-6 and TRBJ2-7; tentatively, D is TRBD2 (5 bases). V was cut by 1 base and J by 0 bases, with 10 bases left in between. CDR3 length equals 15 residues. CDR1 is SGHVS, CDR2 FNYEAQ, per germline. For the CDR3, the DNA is TGTGCCAGCAGCTTAGGTCGTGGGAGCTCCTACGAGCAGTACTTC. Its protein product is CASSLGRGSSYEQYF. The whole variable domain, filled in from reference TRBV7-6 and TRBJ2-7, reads GAGVSQSPRYKVTKRGQDVALRCDPISGHVSLYWYRQALGQGPEFLTYFNYEAQQDKSGLPNDRFSAERPEGSISTLTIQRTEQRDSAMYRCASSLGRGSSYEQYFGPGTRLTVT.

Here the CDR3 DNA reads TGCGCCAGCAGCCGACCGACAGGGTCAAGGGGAGATACGCAGTATTTT. It yields the protein CASSRPTGSRGDTQYF. The chain uses TRBV4-3 and TRBJ2-3; 7 bases map to TRBD1. Trimming removed 4 bases from V and 5 bases from J; junction bases left unmatched: 12. In germline, CDR1 is LGHNA, CDR2 YSLEER. The CDR3 extends over 16 amino acids.

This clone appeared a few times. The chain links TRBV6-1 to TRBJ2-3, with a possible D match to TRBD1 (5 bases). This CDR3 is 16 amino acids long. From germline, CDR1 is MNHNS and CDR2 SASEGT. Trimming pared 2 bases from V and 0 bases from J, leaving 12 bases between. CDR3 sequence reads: CASSEFPGSSTDTQYF. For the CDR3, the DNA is TGTGCCAGCAGTGAATTCCCAGGGTCTAGCACAGATACGCAGTATTTT.

The CDR3 region is CASRPPGQGIAEAFF. The CDR3 DNA sequence: TGTGCCAGCAGACCCCCGGGACAGGGGATCGCTGAAGCTTTCTTT. J is TRBJ1-1 and V is TRBV6-5; 10 bases fit TRBD1. The CDR3 covers 15 residues. Unmatched junction bases numbered 10, after V lost 6 bases and J lost 6 bases. The V gene's germline CDR1 is MNHEY and CDR2 SVGAGI.

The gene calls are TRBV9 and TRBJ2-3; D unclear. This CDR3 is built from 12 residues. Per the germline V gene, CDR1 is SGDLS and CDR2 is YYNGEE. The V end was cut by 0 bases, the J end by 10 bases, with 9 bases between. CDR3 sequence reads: CASSVDEVAQYF. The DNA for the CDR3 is TGTGCCAGCAGCGTAGATGAGGTAGCGCAGTATTTT.

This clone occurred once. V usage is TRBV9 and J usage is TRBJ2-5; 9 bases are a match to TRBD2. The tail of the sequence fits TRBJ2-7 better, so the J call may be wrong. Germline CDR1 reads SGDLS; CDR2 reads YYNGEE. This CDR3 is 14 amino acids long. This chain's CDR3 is CASSVDSGSYEQYF. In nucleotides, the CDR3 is TGTGCCAGCAGCGTCGATAGCGGGAGTTACGAGCAGTACTTC.

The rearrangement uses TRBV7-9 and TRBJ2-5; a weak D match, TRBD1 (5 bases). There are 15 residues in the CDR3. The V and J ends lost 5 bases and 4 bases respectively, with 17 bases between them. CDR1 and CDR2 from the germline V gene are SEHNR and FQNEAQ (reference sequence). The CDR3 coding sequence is TGTGCCAGCAGCCCCTCTGCTGGCCAGGGAGAGACCCAGTACTTC. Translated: CASSPSAGQGETQYF. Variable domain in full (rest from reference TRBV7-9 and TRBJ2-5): DTGVSQNPRHKITKRGQNVTFRCDPISEHNRLYWYRQTLGQGPEFLTYFQNEAQLEKSRLLSDRFSAERPKGSFSTLEIQRTEQGDSAMYLCASSPSAGQGETQYFGPGTRLLVL.

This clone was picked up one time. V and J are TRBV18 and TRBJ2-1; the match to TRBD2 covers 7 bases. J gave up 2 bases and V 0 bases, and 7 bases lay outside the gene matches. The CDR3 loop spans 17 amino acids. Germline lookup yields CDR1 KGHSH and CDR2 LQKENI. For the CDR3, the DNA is TGTGCCAGCTCACCACCTTTAGCGGGCAGCGCCTACAATGAGCAGTTCTTC. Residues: CASSPPLAGSAYNEQFF.

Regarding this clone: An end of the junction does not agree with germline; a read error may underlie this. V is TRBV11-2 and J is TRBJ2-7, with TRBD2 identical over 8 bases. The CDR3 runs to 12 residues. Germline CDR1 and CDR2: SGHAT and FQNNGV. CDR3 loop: CASSLGPQRGNF. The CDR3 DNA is TGTGCCAGCAGCTTAGGGCCCCAGCGGGGGAACTTC.

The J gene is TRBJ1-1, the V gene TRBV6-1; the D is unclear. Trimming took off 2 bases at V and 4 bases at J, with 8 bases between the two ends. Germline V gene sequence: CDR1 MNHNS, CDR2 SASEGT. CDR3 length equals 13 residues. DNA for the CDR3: TGTGCCAGCAGTGAACTAGGAGTCACTGAAGCTTTCTTT. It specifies CASSELGVTEAFF.